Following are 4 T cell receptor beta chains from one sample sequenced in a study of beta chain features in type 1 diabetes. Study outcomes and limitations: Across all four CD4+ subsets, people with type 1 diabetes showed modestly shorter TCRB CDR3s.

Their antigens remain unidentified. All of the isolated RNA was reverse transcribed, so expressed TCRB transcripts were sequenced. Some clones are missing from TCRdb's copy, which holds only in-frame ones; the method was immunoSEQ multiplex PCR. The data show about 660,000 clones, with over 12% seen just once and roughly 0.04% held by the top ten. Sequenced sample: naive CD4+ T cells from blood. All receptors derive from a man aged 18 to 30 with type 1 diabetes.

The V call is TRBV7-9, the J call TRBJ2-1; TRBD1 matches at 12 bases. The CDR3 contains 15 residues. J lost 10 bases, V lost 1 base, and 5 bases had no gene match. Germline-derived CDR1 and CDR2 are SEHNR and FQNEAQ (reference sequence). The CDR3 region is CASSLGDRGRGEQFF. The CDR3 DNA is TGTGCCAGCAGCTTAGGGGACAGGGGGCGCGGGGAGCAGTTCTTC.

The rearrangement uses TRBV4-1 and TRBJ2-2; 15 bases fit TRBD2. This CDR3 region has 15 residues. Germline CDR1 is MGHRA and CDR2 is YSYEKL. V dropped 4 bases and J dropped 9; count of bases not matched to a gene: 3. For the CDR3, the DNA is TGCGCCAGCAGCCGCGGGACTAGCGGGAGGCGGGAGCTGTTTTTT. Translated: CASSRGTSGRRELFF.

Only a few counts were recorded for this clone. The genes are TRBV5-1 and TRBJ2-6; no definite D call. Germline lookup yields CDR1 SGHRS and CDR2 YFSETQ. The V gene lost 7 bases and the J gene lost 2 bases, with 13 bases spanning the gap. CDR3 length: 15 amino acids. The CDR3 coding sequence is TGCGCCAGCCGTTCTGTAGAAGCTGGGGCCAACGTCCTGACTTTC. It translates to CASRSVEAGANVLTF.

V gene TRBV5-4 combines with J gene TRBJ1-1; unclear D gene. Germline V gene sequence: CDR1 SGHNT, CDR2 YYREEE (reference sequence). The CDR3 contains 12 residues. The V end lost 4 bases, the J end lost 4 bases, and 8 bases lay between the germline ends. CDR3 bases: TGTGCCAGCAGCAGCGTGAGCACTGAAGCTTTCTTT. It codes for CASSSVSTEAFF.